This TCR beta chain appears in the sequencing data of a study of shared clonotypes between healthy human individuals. Across the study: Per donor, CD8 memory used one plate, CD8 naive used two, CD4 memory used three and CD4 naive used three.

CDR1 and CDR2 (germline): SQVTM, ANQGSEA. The CDR3 length is 13 residues. The V end was cut by 7 bases, the J end by 4 bases, with 16 bases between. About 30,000 T cell genomes (approximately 210 ng DNA) went into each sorted-subset replicate. Data came from immunoSEQ multiplex PCR; TCRdb stores just in-frame clones and leaves some out. The table records roughly 380,000 clones, 90% to 98% of them present only once. This chain connects TRBV29-1 to TRBJ2-5; D call uncertain. Sequenced sample: memory CD8+ T cells sorted from blood. Stated subset: CD45RO+ cells pooled with CCR7-negative TemRA cells. The TCR was taken from a man aged 25-40 years in good health. Here the CDR3 reads CSGNKAVGETQYF. Written as DNA, the CDR3 is TGCAGCGGAAACAAGGCCGTGGGAGAGACCCAGTACTTC.